This is a list of T cell receptor beta chains from one sample in a study of patients and donors after allogeneic stem cell transplantation. Using its own MiXCR run on the RT-PCR reads, TCRdb lists one record per CDR3 protein. The data contain more than 850,000 distinct CDR3 sequences, roughly 17% of them seen just once; the ten biggest clones take up 5% to 6.5%. Sequencing was performed on blood, either unsorted or a sorted T cell fraction (not recorded which). The receptors originated from a human donor who was either an allogeneic HSCT recipient or a stem cell or donor lymphocyte infusion donor (not recorded which). It is not recorded whose cells these are; they may come from a transplant donor. The CDR3 runs from the conserved cysteine through the conserved F or W. D genes are given only for firm matches. Clone size is not always given. Where it is, it says once, few, many or a class for expanded clones.

abundance	v_gene	d_gene	j_gene	CDR3aa	CDR3nt
-	TRBV5-1	-	TRBJ1-2	CASSLAQGRSYTF	TGCGCCAGCAGCTTGGCCCAGGGTAGAAGCTACACCTTC
few	TRBV18	TRBD1	TRBJ1-3	CASSPGQMSSGNTIYF	TGTGCCAGCTCACCGGGACAGATGAGCTCTGGAAACACCATATATTTT
-	TRBV3-1	-	TRBJ1-5	CASSLGWKEFNQPQHF	TGTGCCAGCAGCCTTGGGTGGAAGGAATTCAATCAGCCCCAGCATTTT
-	TRBV7-6	-	TRBJ1-2	CASIPTSSVNYGYTF	TGTGCCAGCATCCCCACAAGCAGTGTAAACTATGGCTACACCTTC
few	TRBV18	TRBD2	TRBJ2-7	CASSPQGTSGSSYEQYF	TGTGCCAGCTCACCTCAAGGGACTAGCGGGAGCTCCTACGAGCAGTACTTC
few	TRBV5-4	-	TRBJ2-5	CASRPNSGETQYF	TGTGCCAGCAGACCAAACTCAGGGGAGACCCAGTACTTC
-	TRBV7-2	-	TRBJ1-2	CASSLAPRSYGYTF	TGTGCCAGCAGCTTGGCACCGAGGTCGTATGGCTACACCTTC
-	TRBV12-3/TRBV12-4	-	TRBJ1-5	CASSDVSQPQHF	TGTGCCAGCTCGGATGTAAGCCAGCCCCAGCATTTT
few	TRBV12-3/TRBV12-4	-	TRBJ2-3	CASTNISRGTSTDTQYF	TGTGCCAGCACCAACATAAGTAGGGGCACTAGCACAGATACGCAGTATTTT
-	TRBV30	TRBD1	TRBJ2-6	CAWRTGSSGANVLTF	TGTGCCTGGAGGACAGGGAGCTCTGGGGCCAACGTCCTGACTTTC
-	TRBV2	-	TRBJ2-3	CASSASRGGNTQYF	TGTGCCAGCAGTGCCTCGCGGGGAGGCAATACGCAGTATTTT
-	TRBV29-1	-	TRBJ1-1	CSVLSGGTEAFF	TGCAGCGTTCTGTCCGGCGGCACTGAAGCTTTCTTT
few	TRBV12-3/TRBV12-4	-	TRBJ2-1	CASSNTGNEQFF	TGTGCCAGCAGTAATACCGGCAATGAGCAGTTCTTC
few	TRBV29-1	-	TRBJ1-1	CSVVGEPEAFF	TGCAGCGTTGTGGGGGAACCTGAAGCTTTCTTT
few	TRBV29-1	-	TRBJ2-2	CSVEDRLNTGELFF	TGCAGCGTTGAAGATCGGCTAAACACCGGGGAGCTGTTTTTT
many	TRBV6-1	TRBD1	TRBJ2-4	CASSPRPGTGEYIQYF	TGTGCCAGCAGTCCCCGCCCCGGGACAGGGGAATACATTCAGTACTTC
once	TRBV6-5	-	TRBJ1-5	CASSYSNWARGQPQHF	TGTGCCAGCAGTTACTCGAATTGGGCTCGCGGTCAGCCCCAGCATTTT
few	TRBV29-1	-	TRBJ1-1	CSVQGVSEAFF	TGCAGCGTTCAAGGGGTCTCAGAAGCTTTCTTT
-	TRBV12-5	-	TRBJ1-6	CASGIPGASPLHF	TGTGCTAGTGGTATCCCCGGGGCTTCACCCCTCCACTTT
many	TRBV20-1	TRBD1	TRBJ2-1	CSAMTGTGYNEQFF	TGCAGTGCCATGACCGGGACAGGATACAATGAGCAGTTCTTC
few	TRBV12-3/TRBV12-4	-	TRBJ1-2	CASSLYGGYTF	TGTGCCAGCAGTTTATATGGTGGCTACACCTTC
few	TRBV7-2	-	TRBJ1-6	CASSLEAGLGNSPLHF	TGTGCCAGCAGCTTAGAGGCAGGGTTAGGCAATTCACCCCTCCACTTT
-	TRBV5-1	TRBD1	TRBJ2-3	CASSPDRGLVADTQYF	TGCGCCAGCAGCCCGGACAGGGGGCTAGTTGCAGATACGCAGTATTTT
-	TRBV6-5	TRBD1	TRBJ1-1	CASSYMGQGAFF	TGTGCCAGCAGTTACATGGGACAGGGAGCTTTCTTT
many	TRBV12-3/TRBV12-4	TRBD2	TRBJ2-3	CASSLAGGLDTQYF	TGTGCCAGCAGCTTAGCGGGAGGCCTGGATACGCAGTATTTT
few	TRBV7-2	-	TRBJ1-1	CASSRGLTPRQAFF	TGTGCCAGCAGCAGGGGACTTACGCCACGACAAGCTTTCTTT
-	TRBV20-1	-	TRBJ2-7	CSASGRRNNYEQYF	TGCAGTGCTAGCGGTCGGCGGAATAATTACGAGCAGTACTTC
few	TRBV12-3/TRBV12-4	TRBD1	TRBJ1-5	CASSSGTGVSDSNQPQHF	TGTGCCAGCAGTTCCGGGACAGGGGTTTCCGATAGCAATCAGCCCCAGCATTTT
few	TRBV4-1	TRBD1	TRBJ1-2	CASSQARDRGGYTF	TGCGCCAGCAGCCAAGCCCGGGACAGGGGCGGCTACACCTTC
few	TRBV29-1	TRBD2	TRBJ2-7	CSVGSLAGVYEQYF	TGCAGCGTTGGTAGCCTAGCGGGAGTCTACGAGCAGTACTTC
few	TRBV6-5	TRBD2	TRBJ2-5	CASSYSLLAGGQETQYF	TGTGCCAGCAGTTACTCCCTACTAGCGGGGGGGCAAGAGACCCAGTACTTC
many	TRBV6-1	TRBD1	TRBJ2-1	CASSPGQGVVNEQFF	TGTGCCAGCAGCCCGGGACAGGGAGTAGTTAATGAGCAGTTCTTC
many	TRBV12-3/TRBV12-4	-	TRBJ2-3	CASRTLRSTDTQYF	TGTGCCAGTCGAACCCTCCGGAGCACAGATACGCAGTATTTT
-	TRBV7-9	-	TRBJ2-5	CASSLGAGVQETQYF	TGTGCCAGCAGCTTAGGGGCAGGGGTTCAAGAGACCCAGTACTTC
-	TRBV5-1	-	TRBJ2-4	CASSLAAKNIQYF	TGCGCCAGCAGCTTGGCGGCCAAAAACATTCAGTACTTC
few	TRBV5-6	-	TRBJ2-3	CASSHRPLGGTDTQYF	TGTGCCAGCAGCCACCGACCCCTCGGTGGGACAGATACGCAGTATTTT
-	TRBV20-1	TRBD1	TRBJ2-3	CSARRQGAEDTQYF	TGCAGTGCTAGAAGACAGGGGGCCGAAGATACGCAGTATTTT
-	TRBV5-1	TRBD2	TRBJ2-3	CASSAGLAGGPDTQYF	TGCGCCAGCAGCGCGGGACTAGCGGGAGGTCCAGATACGCAGTATTTT
-	TRBV4-2	TRBD1	TRBJ1-5	CASSLRTGDYSNQPQHF	TGTGCCAGCAGCCTCCGGACAGGAGATTATAGCAATCAGCCCCAGCATTTT
-	TRBV12-3/TRBV12-4	TRBD2	TRBJ2-1	CASSLNPPGTSSYNEQFF	TGTGCCAGCAGTTTAAACCCACCCGGGACTAGCTCCTACAATGAGCAGTTCTTC
-	TRBV19	-	TRBJ1-5	CASSATGTPMPQHF	TGTGCCAGCAGCGCAACCGGGACCCCAATGCCCCAGCATTTT
-	TRBV4-1	-	TRBJ2-3	CASSQGTATSTDTQYF	TGCGCCAGCAGCCAAGGGACAGCGACTAGCACAGATACGCAGTATTTT
few	TRBV9	-	TRBJ2-5	CASSRAVGTRETQYF	TGTGCCAGCTCCAGAGCTGTCGGAACGAGGGAGACCCAGTACTTC
few	TRBV12-3/TRBV12-4	-	TRBJ2-3	CASSIGLNTDTQYF	TGTGCCAGCAGCATCGGGCTTAACACAGATACGCAGTATTTT
-	TRBV27	TRBD1	TRBJ2-3	CASSPGTGGLVGQYF	TGTGCCAGCAGTCCCGGGACAGGGGGACTCGTGGGGCAGTATTTT
-	TRBV4-1	-	TRBJ2-7	CASSQTGALYEQYF	TGCGCCAGCAGCCAAACGGGTGCCCTATACGAGCAGTACTTC
-	TRBV4-3	-	TRBJ2-2	CASSQDWGYPGELFF	TGCGCCAGCAGCCAAGATTGGGGGTACCCCGGGGAGCTGTTTTTT
-	TRBV7-3	-	TRBJ2-3	CASSLILAGGTQYF	TGTGCCAGCAGCTTAATCTTGGCTGGTGGTACGCAGTATTTT
many	TRBV12-3/TRBV12-4	TRBD1	TRBJ1-2	CASSSRTGFSRGYTF	TGTGCCAGCAGTTCCCGGACAGGATTCTCACGGGGCTACACCTTC
-	TRBV10-3	-	TRBJ2-3	CAISVTRGLSTDTQYF	TGTGCCATCAGTGTGACCAGGGGACTTAGCACAGATACGCAGTATTTT
-	TRBV7-3	-	TRBJ1-1	CASSLTAGGQGYTEAFF	TGTGCCAGCAGCTTAACAGCCGGTGGGCAGGGATACACTGAAGCTTTCTTT